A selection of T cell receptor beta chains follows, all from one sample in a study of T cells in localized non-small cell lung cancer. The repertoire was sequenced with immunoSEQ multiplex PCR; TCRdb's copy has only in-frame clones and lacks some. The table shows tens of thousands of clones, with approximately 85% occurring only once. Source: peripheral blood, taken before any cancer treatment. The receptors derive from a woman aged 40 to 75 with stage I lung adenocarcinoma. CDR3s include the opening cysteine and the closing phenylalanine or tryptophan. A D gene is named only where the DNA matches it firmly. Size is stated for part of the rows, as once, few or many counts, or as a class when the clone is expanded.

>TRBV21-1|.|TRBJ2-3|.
CASASLGGTDTQYF
TGTGCCAGCGCATCCTTAGGCGGCACAGATACGCAGTATTTT
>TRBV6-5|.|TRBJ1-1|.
CASSYSMNTEAFF
TGTGCCAGCAGTTACTCGATGAACACTGAAGCTTTCTTT
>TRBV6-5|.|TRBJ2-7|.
CASSRLGAVLNEQYF
TGTGCCAGCAGCCGACTGGGGGCAGTTTTGAACGAGCAGTACTTC
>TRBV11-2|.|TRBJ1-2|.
CASSPGTSRGLGYTF
TGTGCCAGCAGCCCCGGGACCTCCAGGGGTTTAGGCTACACCTTC
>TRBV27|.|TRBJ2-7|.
CASSPGTTSSWQYF
TGTGCCAGCAGCCCCGGGACAACTAGCTCGTGGCAGTACTTC
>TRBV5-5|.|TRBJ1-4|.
CASSYGENEKLFF
TGTGCCAGTAGTTACGGAGAAAATGAAAAACTGTTTTTT
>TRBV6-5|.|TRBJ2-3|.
CASTLGGADTQYF
TGTGCCAGCACTTTGGGGGGCGCAGATACGCAGTATTTT
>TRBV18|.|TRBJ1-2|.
CASSPGGSNYGYTF
TGTGCCAGCTCACCAGGGGGGTCTAACTATGGCTACACCTTC
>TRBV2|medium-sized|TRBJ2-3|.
CASSEWSDTQYF
TGTGCCAGCAGTGAATGGTCAGATACGCAGTATTTT
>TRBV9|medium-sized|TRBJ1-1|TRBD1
CASSPPTGATAFF
TGTGCCAGCAGCCCCCCGACAGGGGCGACGGCTTTCTTT
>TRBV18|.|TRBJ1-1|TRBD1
CASSPQQGVTEAFF
TGTGCCAGCTCACCACAACAGGGGGTCACTGAAGCTTTCTTT
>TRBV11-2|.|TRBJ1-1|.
CASSLVGGNTEAFF
TGTGCCAGCAGCTTGGTCGGGGGGAACACTGAAGCTTTCTTT
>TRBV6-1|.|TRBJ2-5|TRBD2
CASTSGLAVQETQYF
TGTGCCAGCACCTCGGGACTAGCCGTCCAAGAGACCCAGTACTTC
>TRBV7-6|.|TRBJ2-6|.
CASSLGDSGANVLTF
TGTGCCAGCAGCTTAGGGGACTCTGGGGCCAACGTCCTGACTTTC
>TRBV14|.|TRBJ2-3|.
CASSQARDLRTDTQYF
TGTGCCAGCAGCCAAGCCAGGGACCTTCGCACAGATACGCAGTATTTT
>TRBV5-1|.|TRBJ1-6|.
CASRTTQSYNSPLHF
TGCGCCAGCAGAACTACACAGTCCTATAATTCACCCCTCCACTTT
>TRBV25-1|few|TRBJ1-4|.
CASSAWGGGQREKLFF
TGTGCCAGCAGTGCCTGGGGAGGGGGACAACGTGAAAAACTGTTTTTT
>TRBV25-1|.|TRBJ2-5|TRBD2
CASSDYETSGQETQYF
TGTGCCAGCAGTGATTATGAGACTAGCGGCCAAGAGACCCAGTACTTC
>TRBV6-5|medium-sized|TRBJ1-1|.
CASSYSRKAFF
TGTGCCAGCAGTTACTCGAGGAAAGCTTTCTTT
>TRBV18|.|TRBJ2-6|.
CASSPESFLGANVLTF
TGTGCCAGCTCACCAGAATCCTTCCTAGGGGCCAACGTCCTGACTTTC
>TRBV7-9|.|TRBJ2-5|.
CASTSDPVGETQYF
TGTGCCAGCACGTCGGACCCGGTGGGGGAGACCCAGTACTTC
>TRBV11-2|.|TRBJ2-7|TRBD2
CASSRGVGYAEQYF
TGTGCCAGCAGCCGGGGGGTAGGGTACGCGGAGCAGTACTTC
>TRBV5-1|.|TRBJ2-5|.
CASSLRATRGETQYF
TGCGCCAGCAGCCTCCGGGCCACCCGGGGGGAGACCCAGTACTTC
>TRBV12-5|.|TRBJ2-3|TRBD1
CASGTGQGTDTQYF
TGTGCTAGTGGAACGGGACAGGGCACAGATACGCAGTATTTT
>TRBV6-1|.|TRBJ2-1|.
CASSELAYNEQFF
TGTGCCAGCAGTGAACTGGCGTACAATGAGCAGTTCTTC
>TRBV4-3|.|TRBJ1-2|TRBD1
CASSQETGTATWGGYGYTF
TGCGCCAGCAGCCAAGAGACCGGGACAGCCACTTGGGGTGGCTATGGCTACACCTTC